These T cell receptor beta chains were read from a single sample in a study of T-cell memory formation after mild COVID-19. TCRdb used MiXCR to reprocess the 5' RACE reads, holding one entry per CDR3 protein. The repertoire holds 400,000 or so distinct CDR3 sequences, under 25% seen once, with roughly an eighth in the top ten. The sample consisted of PBMCs or a T cell subset sorted from them (not recorded which). The receptors derive from an adult woman who had mild COVID-19 (a few samples of this study predate the infection). Cell type and time point are not known. CDR3s include the opening cysteine and the closing phenylalanine or tryptophan. The order of the fields is J gene, D gene, V gene, clone size, CDR3 DNA, CDR3 protein. The D gene is left open where the match is weak. Some rows have no size entry. The others give once, few or many, or a class for an expanded clone.

>TRBJ2-5|-|TRBV27|-
TGTGCCAGCGGACTGGACCCCGTGGGGGAGACCCAGTACTTC
CASGLDPVGETQYF
>TRBJ2-1|TRBD2|TRBV2|-
TGTGCCAGCAGTGCTTACAGCGGGGCTTACAATGAGCAGTTCTTC
CASSAYSGAYNEQFF
>TRBJ2-3|-|TRBV6-5|-
TGTGCCAGCAGCGGGGGGCTATCCTTCGGCACAGATACGCAGTATTTT
CASSGGLSFGTDTQYF
>TRBJ1-5|TRBD1|TRBV28|few
TGTGCCAGCAGTTTCCTGACAGGGTTTAGCAATCAGCCCCAGCATTTT
CASSFLTGFSNQPQHF
>TRBJ2-7|-|TRBV12-3/TRBV12-4|few
TGTGCCAGCAGTTTATTCGCGGGGCAGGGGGCCTACGAGCAGTACTTC
CASSLFAGQGAYEQYF
>TRBJ1-2|-|TRBV29-1|-
TGCAGCGCTAGAGGGGGGGAAAGCTATGGCTACACCTTC
CSARGGESYGYTF
>TRBJ2-3|-|TRBV7-3|-
TGTGCCAGCAGCTTTGAAGGCCACAAAGATACGCAGTATTTT
CASSFEGHKDTQYF
>TRBJ2-1|TRBD2|TRBV4-1|few
TGCGCCAGCAGCCAGGACCTAGCGGGAGATTACAATGAGCAGTTCTTC
CASSQDLAGDYNEQFF
>TRBJ1-1|-|TRBV29-1|few
TGCAGCGTTGAAGATCTTCGGGGGGCGAACACTGAAGCTTTCTTT
CSVEDLRGANTEAFF
>TRBJ2-1|-|TRBV9|-
TGTGCCAGCAGCGTAGACCCCAATGAGCAGTTCTTC
CASSVDPNEQFF
>TRBJ2-1|-|TRBV7-6|-
TGTGCCAGCAGCTACCTGGACGGGGGCTACAATGAGCAGTTCTTC
CASSYLDGGYNEQFF
>TRBJ1-1|TRBD1|TRBV19|-
TGTGCCAGTAGGACAGGGGGAATTGCGAACACTGAAGCTTTCTTT
CASRTGGIANTEAFF
>TRBJ2-5|TRBD1|TRBV24-1|few
TGTGCCACCAGTGTTCCAAGCCGGGACAGGGGTCAAGAGACCCAGTACTTC
CATSVPSRDRGQETQYF
>TRBJ2-3|-|TRBV15|-
TGTGCCACCAGCAGAGACGTTTGGGACGACGATGAGGGGGGTACCACAGATACGCAGTATTTT
CATSRDVWDDDEGGTTDTQYF
>TRBJ2-1|-|TRBV2|-
TGTGCCTTATCACCGGATGAGCAGTTCTTC
CALSPDEQFF
>TRBJ2-2|-|TRBV24-1|few
TGTGCCACCAGTGATCGGGACTCGACCGGGGAGCTGTTTTTT
CATSDRDSTGELFF
>TRBJ2-1|TRBD2|TRBV7-9|few
TGTGCCAGCCGGTGGGGGACTAGCGGTAACAATGAGCAGTTCTTC
CASRWGTSGNNEQFF
>TRBJ1-1|-|TRBV4-1|few
TGCGCCAGCAGCCAAGAGTGGCAGGTTGCGGGTGAAGCTTTCTTT
CASSQEWQVAGEAFF
>TRBJ2-6|-|TRBV4-1|few
TGCGCCAGCAGCCAAGTGGCTCGAGGGGATGGGGCCAACGTCCTGACTTTC
CASSQVARGDGANVLTF
>TRBJ2-3|-|TRBV7-2|few
TGTGCCAGCAGCCCGTCGCTGGCAGCAGGCACAGATACGCAGTATTTT
CASSPSLAAGTDTQYF
>TRBJ2-1|TRBD2|TRBV24-1|once
TGTGCCACCAGTGTGCGGCTAGCGGGGGCCTCGGGAGCTTCTGAGCAGTTCTTC
CATSVRLAGASGASEQFF
>TRBJ2-2|TRBD1|TRBV9|-
TGTGCCAGCAGAACAGGGGGCAATACCGGGGAGCTGTTTTTT
CASRTGGNTGELFF
>TRBJ2-7|TRBD1|TRBV20-1|-
TGCAGTGCTAGAGTAGGGACAGCCACGGGCGGCGAGCAGTACTTC
CSARVGTATGGEQYF
>TRBJ2-3|TRBD1|TRBV6-6|few
TGTGCCAGCAGCTGGGACAGCAGCACAGATACGCAGTATTTT
CASSWDSSTDTQYF
>TRBJ1-4|TRBD1|TRBV7-2|-
TGTGCCAGCAGCTTAGATTTGGTTGGGACAGTTAATGAAAAACTGTTTTTT
CASSLDLVGTVNEKLFF
>TRBJ2-1|TRBD2|TRBV7-9|few
TGTGCCAGCAGCTTAAGAGCGGGAGTCTCCAATGAGCAGTTCTTC
CASSLRAGVSNEQFF